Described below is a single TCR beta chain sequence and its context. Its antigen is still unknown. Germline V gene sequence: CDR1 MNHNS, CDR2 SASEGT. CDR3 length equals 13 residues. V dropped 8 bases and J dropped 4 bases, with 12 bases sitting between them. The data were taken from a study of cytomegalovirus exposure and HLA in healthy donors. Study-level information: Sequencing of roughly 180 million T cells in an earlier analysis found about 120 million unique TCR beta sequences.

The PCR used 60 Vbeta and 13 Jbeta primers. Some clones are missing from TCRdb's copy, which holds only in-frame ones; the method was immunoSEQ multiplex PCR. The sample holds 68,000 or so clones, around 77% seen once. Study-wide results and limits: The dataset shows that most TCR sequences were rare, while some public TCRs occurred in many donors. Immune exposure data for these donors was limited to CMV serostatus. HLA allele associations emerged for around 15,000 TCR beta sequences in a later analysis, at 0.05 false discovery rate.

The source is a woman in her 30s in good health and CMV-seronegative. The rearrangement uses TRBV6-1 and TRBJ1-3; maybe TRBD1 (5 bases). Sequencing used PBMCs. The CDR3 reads CASLGTIGNTIYF. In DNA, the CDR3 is TGTGCCAGCCTGGGGACTATAGGAAACACCATATATTTT.